A single sample gave rise to the 13 T cell receptor beta chains below, sequenced in a study of blood T cell repertoires in COVID-19. Method: immunoSEQ multiplex PCR; TCRdb's copy keeps in-frame clones and lacks some. In the table there are 150,000 to 200,000 clones, around 83% of which are singletons. What was sequenced was PBMCs or T cells enriched from blood (not recorded which). The source is a woman in her forties or fifties in a cohort exposed to, infected with or recovered from COVID-19 (not recorded which).

This clone occurred a few times. The chain carries TRBV30 and TRBJ1-2; 9 bases align to TRBD1. This CDR3 is built from 12 residues. The V segment lost 5 bases and the J segment 7 bases; nucleotides outside the gene matches: 5. Germline V lookup: CDR1 GTSNPN, CDR2 SVGIG (reference sequence). The CDR3 DNA sequence: TGTGCCTGGTTTACAGGGGGCTTTGGCTACACCTTC. Translating it yields CAWFTGGFGYTF.

The chain links TRBV5-1 to TRBJ2-3; 9 bases align to TRBD2. The V and J ends lost 0 bases and 5 bases, in that order; junction bases with no gene match: 7. Germline-derived CDR1 and CDR2 are SGHRS and YFSETQ. CDR3 length: 16 residues. This CDR3 is CASSLERTSEQDTQYF. The CDR3 DNA is TGCGCCAGCAGCTTGGAACGGACTAGCGAGCAAGATACGCAGTATTTT.

In this sample, this clone turned up a few times. This chain uses TRBV13 with TRBJ1-1, with 7 bases matching TRBD1. Trimming took 6 bases from V and 2 from J; bases not matched to a gene: 6. Germline values: CDR1 PRHDT, CDR2 FYEKMQ (reference sequence). The CDR3 has 14 amino acids. In DNA form, the CDR3 reads TGTGCCAGCAGACCGGGACAGACTAACACTGAAGCTTTCTTT. Translating it yields CASRPGQTNTEAFF. Filled out from reference TRBV13 and TRBJ1-1, the complete variable domain reads AAGVIQSPRHLIKEKRETATLKCYPIPRHDTVYWYQQGPGQDPQFLISFYEKMQSDKGSIPDRFSAQQFSDYHSELNMSSLELGDSALYFCASRPGQTNTEAFFGQGTRLTVV.

This chain links TRBV10-2 with TRBJ1-3, with D maybe TRBD1 (6 bases). CDR3 length equals 15 residues. The V end was cut by 4 bases, the J end by 3 bases, with 13 bases between. Germline CDR1 and CDR2: WSHSY and SAAADI. CDR3 in amino acids: CASSAPMDSGNTIYF. The CDR3 nucleotides are TGCGCCAGCAGTGCGCCCATGGACAGTGGAAACACCATATATTTT.

The chain uses TRBV3-1 (or the pseudogene TRBV3-2) and TRBJ2-1; TRBD2 agrees at 9 bases. After removal of 1 base from V and 6 bases from J, the junction contained 4 bases not matched to a gene. Germline CDR1 reads LGHDT; CDR2 reads YNNKEL (reference sequence). This CDR3 is 15 amino acids long. This CDR3 reads CASSQVAGVGNEQFF. In nucleotides, the CDR3 is TGTGCCAGCAGCCAAGTAGCGGGGGTCGGCAATGAGCAGTTCTTC.

The rearrangement links TRBV5-6 to TRBJ2-5; 7 bases align to TRBD1. V was clipped by 3 bases and J by 4 bases; unmatched bases: 6. Germline loops: CDR1 SGHDT, CDR2 YYEEEE. The CDR3 is 14 amino acids. The chain's CDR3 is CASSYSTGRETQYF. In DNA form, the CDR3 reads TGTGCCAGCAGCTACTCGACAGGGCGAGAGACCCAGTACTTC.

The chain couples TRBV28 to TRBJ2-6; 9 nucleotides agree with TRBD1. The CDR3 runs to 15 residues. The V segment lost 6 bases and the J segment 2 bases; nucleotides outside the gene matches: 2. Germline lookup yields CDR1 MDHEN and CDR2 SYDVKM. The CDR3 DNA reads as TGTGCCAGCAGCTGGGACAGGGCTGGGGCCAACGTCCTGACTTTC. Translating gives CASSWDRAGANVLTF.

In its sample, this clone was seen a few times. The chain joins TRBV28 to TRBJ2-5; D gene ambiguous. Trimming left V 3 bases short and J 8 bases short, with 16 bases between. Germline CDR1 reads MDHEN; CDR2 reads SYDVKM. The length of the CDR3 is 14 residues. This CDR3 reads CASSFRLSSRTQYF. The CDR3 nucleotides are TGTGCCAGCAGTTTCCGGTTATCGTCGCGTACCCAGTACTTC.

This clone came up once. This chain links TRBV19 with TRBJ2-3; 11 bases fit TRBD1. J gave up 1 base and V 6 bases, and 6 bases lay outside the gene matches. Germline CDR1 and CDR2: LNHDA and SQIVND (reference sequence). The CDR3 spans 16 residues. In DNA form, the CDR3 reads TGTGCCAGTAGGCGTCCGGGACAGGGGGGCACAGATACGCAGTATTTT. Its protein is CASRRPGQGGTDTQYF. The whole variable domain, filled in from reference TRBV19 and TRBJ2-3, reads DGGITQSPKYLFRKEGQNVTLSCEQNLNHDAMYWYRQDPGQGLRLIYYSQIVNDFQKGDIAEGYSVSREKKESFPLTVTSAQKNPTAFYLCASRRPGQGGTDTQYFGPGTRLTVL.

The chain has TRBV7-2 and TRBJ1-2; D possibly corresponds to TRBD1 (6 bases). The CDR3 covers 14 residues. The germline CDR1 and CDR2 sequences are SGHTA and FQGNSA. The V end lost 5 bases, the J end lost 2 bases, and 12 bases lay between the germline ends. The CDR3 reads CASSPGVFNYGYTF. The CDR3 DNA follows: TGTGCCAGCAGCCCAGGGGTTTTCAACTATGGCTACACCTTC.

This chain links TRBV28 with TRBJ2-1; D is perhaps TRBD2 (7 bases). CDR1 is MDHEN and CDR2 is SYDVKM in the germline V gene. The CDR3 runs to 15 residues. Trimming took off 2 bases at V and 0 bases at J, with 8 bases between the two ends. CDR3 DNA sequence: TGTGCCAGCAGTTTAGGGGGGGCCTCCTACAATGAGCAGTTCTTC. Protein: CASSLGGASYNEQFF.

The chain combines TRBV2 with TRBJ1-3; possible D gene TRBD1, 5 bases. Germline CDR1 and CDR2: SNHLY and FYNNEI. Trimming shortened V by 8 bases and J by 2 bases, and 10 bases separated the two germline ends. CDR3 length: 13 amino acids. CDR3 nucleotide sequence: TGTGCCAGCCTCCGGGGGGCTGGAAACACCATATATTTT. This sequence encodes CASLRGAGNTIYF. The whole variable domain, remainder taken from reference TRBV2 and TRBJ1-3, is EPEVTQTPSHQVTQMGQEVILRCVPISNHLYFYWYRQILGQKVEFLVSFYNNEISEKSEIFDDQFSVERPDGSNFTLKIRSTKLEDSAMYFCASLRGAGNTIYFGEGSWLTVV.

The CDR3 spells CASSELGAPTDTQYF. CDR3 nucleotide sequence: TGTGCCAGCAGTGAATTGGGGGCGCCCACAGATACGCAGTATTTT. V is TRBV25-1 and J is TRBJ2-3; a weak D match, TRBD1 (6 bases). The V end was cut by 1 base, the J end by 2 bases, with 10 bases between. This CDR3 region has 15 residues. In germline, CDR1 is MGHDK, CDR2 SYGVNS. The full variable domain, completed using reference TRBV25-1 and TRBJ2-3, is EADIYQTPRYLVIGTGKKITLECSQTMGHDKMYWYQQDPGMELHLIHYSYGVNSTEKGDLSSESTVSRIRTEHFPLTLESARPSHTSQYLCASSELGAPTDTQYFGPGTRLTVL.